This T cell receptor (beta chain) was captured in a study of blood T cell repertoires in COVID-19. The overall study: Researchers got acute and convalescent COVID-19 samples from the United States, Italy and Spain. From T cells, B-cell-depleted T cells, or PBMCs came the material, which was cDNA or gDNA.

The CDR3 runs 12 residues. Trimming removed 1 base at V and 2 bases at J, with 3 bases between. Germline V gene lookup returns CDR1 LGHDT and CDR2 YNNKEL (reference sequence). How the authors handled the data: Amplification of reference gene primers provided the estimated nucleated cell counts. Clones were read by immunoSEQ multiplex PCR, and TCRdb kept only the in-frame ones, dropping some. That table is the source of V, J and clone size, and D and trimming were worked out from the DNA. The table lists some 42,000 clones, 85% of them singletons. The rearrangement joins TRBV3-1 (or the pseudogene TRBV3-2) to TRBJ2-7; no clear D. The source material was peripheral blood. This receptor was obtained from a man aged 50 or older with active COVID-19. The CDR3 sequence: CASSQATYEQYF. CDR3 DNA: TGTGCCAGCAGCCAAGCCACCTACGAGCAGTACTTC.